The 19 T cell receptor beta chains below were found in one sample sequenced in a study of memory CD4+ T cells and cytomegalovirus serostatus. The sort gate was single viable CD3+CD4+CD8-CD45RO+ cells for memory CD4+ T cells. This table comes from immunoSEQ multiplex PCR, and its TCRdb copy is limited to in-frame clones, with some not included. Of tens of thousands of clones in the sample, roughly 82% were seen once. Material: memory CD4+ T cells from blood. The receptors were gathered from an adult in good health and CMV-seronegative.

The chain recombines TRBV7-9 with TRBJ2-5; TRBD2 aligns across 8 bases. The ends lost 1 base at V and 5 bases at J; junction bases unmatched: 12. This CDR3 comprises 17 residues. Germline assignment: CDR1 SEHNR and CDR2 FQNEAQ (reference sequence). The CDR3, as DNA: TGTGCCAGCAGCTTAGGGTGGCGGGGGGACTCGCGGGAGACCCAGTACTTC. Translated, it gives CASSLGWRGDSRETQYF.

A few counts support this clone. V is TRBV4-3 and J is TRBJ2-3; D is unclear. V lost 0 bases, J lost 0 bases, and 10 bases lay in between. Germline V gene sequence: CDR1 LGHNA, CDR2 YSLEER. This CDR3 is built from 16 residues. For the CDR3, the DNA is TGCGCCAGCAGCCAAGATAGCCACAGTAGCACAGATACGCAGTATTTT. This encodes CASSQDSHSSTDTQYF.

This chain links TRBV5-1 with TRBJ1-5; perhaps TRBD1 as D (5 bases). The CDR3 sequence is 14 residues long. Germline V gene sequence: CDR1 SGHRS, CDR2 YFSETQ. The V and J ends lost 0 bases and 7 bases respectively, with 11 bases between them. The CDR3 DNA reads as TGCGCCAGCAGCTTGGACGGGGGGAACCAGCCCCAGCATTTT. Amino acid sequence: CASSLDGGNQPQHF.

This chain joins TRBV5-4 and TRBJ2-7; D is possibly TRBD2 (5 bases). The CDR3 loop spans 16 amino acids. The V end lost 5 bases, the J end lost 2 bases, and 20 bases lay between the germline ends. Germline V gene sequence: CDR1 SGHNT, CDR2 YYREEE (reference sequence). The CDR3 DNA follows: TGTGCCAGCAGTCGCCGGGCGATAAGAGGGACCTACGAGCAGTACTTC. Protein sequence: CASSRRAIRGTYEQYF. Looking up the rest from reference TRBV5-4 and TRBJ2-7 gives the full variable domain: ETGVTQSPTHLIKTRGQQVTLRCSSQSGHNTVSWYQQALGQGPQFIFQYYREEENGRGNFPPRFSGLQFPNYSSELNVNALELDDSALYLCASSRRAIRGTYEQYFGPGTRLTVT.

This clone was found a few times. The J gene is TRBJ2-5, the V gene TRBV28, with D hard to call. Trimming took 1 base from V and 1 from J, leaving 7 bases between them. Germline values: CDR1 MDHEN, CDR2 SYDVKM. The CDR3 covers 14 residues. CDR3 sequence: CASSLLGFQETQYF. The CDR3 DNA is TGTGCCAGCAGTTTATTGGGCTTCCAAGAGACCCAGTACTTC.

The chain employs TRBV6-6 and TRBJ2-3; D gene unclear. From germline, CDR1 is MNHNY and CDR2 SVGAGI (reference sequence). This CDR3 has 14 amino acids. V was pared by 8 bases and J by 0 bases, with 12 bases between. In DNA, the CDR3 is TGTGCCAGCGCCTCATTGGAGAGCACAGATACGCAGTATTTT. Translation gives CASASLESTDTQYF.

This sequence joins TRBV5-1 and TRBJ1-1; D unclear. Germline V lookup: CDR1 SGHRS, CDR2 YFSETQ. This CDR3 is built from 15 residues. V lost 4 bases and J 1 base, leaving 14 bases between the germline ends. The CDR3 DNA follows: TGCGCCAGCAGCCCGCTCGGGCAGCCGAACACTGAAGCTTTCTTT. Translation gives CASSPLGQPNTEAFF.

The J gene is TRBJ2-3, the V gene TRBV6-1, with 9 bases fitting TRBD2. V shed 4 bases, J shed 9 bases, and the junction held 8 bases outside the gene matches. The CDR3 is made up of 14 amino acids. The germline CDR1 and CDR2 sequences are MNHNS and SASEGT. The CDR3 DNA is TGTGCCAGCAGTGGGGACGGGCGGGGGGGCACGCAGTATTTT. The encoded protein is CASSGDGRGGTQYF.

This clone was detected once. The rearrangement joins TRBV7-2 to TRBJ1-2; D remains ambiguous. CDR1 is SGHTA, CDR2 FQGNSA, per germline. With 2 bases removed from V and 5 bases from J, the gap between germline ends came to 9 bases. The CDR3 spans 13 residues. The CDR3 reads CASSLPNEYGYTF. CDR3 bases: TGTGCCAGCAGCTTACCAAATGAATATGGCTACACCTTC.

This clone was counted only a few times. J is TRBJ2-1 and V is TRBV5-1; D is undetermined. Germline CDR1 reads SGHRS; CDR2 reads YFSETQ. Trimming cost V 1 base and J 10 bases, with 9 bases left between them. The CDR3 loop spans 12 amino acids. The CDR3 spells CASSLSGLEQFF. CDR3 bases: TGCGCCAGCAGCTTGTCAGGATTGGAGCAGTTCTTC.

The chain employs TRBV6-6 and TRBJ1-2; 7 nucleotides agree with TRBD1. Trimming at V came to 7 bases and at J to 8 bases, leaving 10 bases not matched to a gene. The CDR3 extends over 13 amino acids. Germline CDR1 is MNHNY and CDR2 is SVGAGI (reference sequence). The CDR3, as DNA: TGTGCCAGCACCCGAGGGGAGGGGGCGGGCTACACCTTC. It translates to CASTRGEGAGYTF.

The CDR3, as DNA: TGTGCCAGAAGTCCACGCTGGCCCGACAGGGAAGGGAACTCTGGGGCCAACGTCCTGACTTTC. It codes for CARSPRWPDREGNSGANVLTF. V gene TRBV5-3 combines with J gene TRBJ2-6; 7 bases match TRBD1. TRBV5-3 is an ORF for which the function is uncertain. The CDR3 has 21 residues. Trimming removed 5 bases from V and 0 bases from J; junction bases left unmatched: 20.

The chain couples TRBV23-1 to TRBJ1-2, with D maybe TRBD1 (5 bases). TRBV23-1 is an ORF, with its function uncertain. This CDR3 region has 12 residues. The V and J ends lost 6 bases and 6 bases respectively, with 11 bases between them. CDR3 region: CASSPNRNGYTF. For the CDR3, the DNA is TGCGCCAGCAGCCCCAACAGGAATGGCTACACCTTC.

This clone was seen once. The chain carries TRBV7-2 and TRBJ1-5; D not certain. Germline V lookup: CDR1 SGHTA, CDR2 FQGNSA. The V end lost 5 bases, the J end lost 0 bases, and 11 bases lay between the germline ends. The CDR3 sequence is 15 residues long. The CDR3 sequence: CASSLQAHSNQPQHF. The CDR3 nucleotides are TGTGCCAGCAGCCTTCAGGCACATAGCAATCAGCCCCAGCATTTT.

This clone was counted once. The chain uses TRBV5-5 and TRBJ1-2, with a tentative D call TRBD1 (6 bases). V was shortened by 2 bases and J by 14 bases, with 22 bases between the two germline ends. Germline loops: CDR1 SGHKS, CDR2 YYEKEE (reference sequence). This CDR3 comprises 14 residues. For the CDR3, the DNA is TGTGCCAGCAGCTTCAACAGGGAGGGTAGTTCGCTTACCTTC. It yields the protein CASSFNREGSSLTF.

This clone has a handful of counts. The chain couples TRBV5-1 to TRBJ1-1, with 7 bases lining up with TRBD1. J was trimmed by 1 base and V by 0 bases; bases with no gene match: 9. CDR3 length: 17 residues. The germline V gene encodes CDR1 SGHRS and CDR2 YFSETQ. CDR3 sequence: CASSLDGQVKRNTEAFF. For the CDR3, the DNA is TGCGCCAGCAGCTTGGACGGACAGGTTAAGAGGAACACTGAAGCTTTCTTT.

This clone appeared a single time. V usage is TRBV11-2 and J usage is TRBJ2-3; the D gene is possibly TRBD2 (5 bases). Per germline, CDR1 SGHAT and CDR2 FQNNGV. Trimming shortened V by 8 bases and J by 2 bases, and 11 bases separated the two germline ends. This CDR3 is 13 amino acids long. The CDR3 here is CASGRYPTDTQYF. The CDR3 DNA reads as TGTGCCAGCGGGAGATATCCCACAGATACGCAGTATTTT.

The CDR3 DNA reads as TGCGCCAGCAGCTTGGTCAGGGGATACTACGAGCAGTACTTC. This gives the protein CASSLVRGYYEQYF. The chain uses TRBV5-1 and TRBJ2-7; D possibly corresponds to TRBD1 (6 bases). The V end lost 0 bases, the J end lost 3 bases, and 10 bases lay between the germline ends. Germline-derived CDR1 and CDR2 are SGHRS and YFSETQ. The CDR3 length is 14 residues.

The chain joins TRBV5-4 to TRBJ2-1, with D possibly being TRBD1 (6 bases). V lost 0 bases and J lost 5, with 9 bases in between. Germline V gene data show CDR1 as SGHNT and CDR2 as YYREEE (reference sequence). CDR3 size: 14 residues. The CDR3 spells CASSLGYRDNEQFF. Here the CDR3 DNA reads TGTGCCAGCAGCTTGGGTTACAGGGACAATGAGCAGTTCTTC.